The rows below give T cell receptor beta chains drawn from one sample of a study of shared clonotypes between healthy human individuals. The repertoire was sequenced with immunoSEQ multiplex PCR; TCRdb's copy has only in-frame clones and lacks some. The sample shows some 2 million clones, 85% to 95% of them seen only once. Sequencing was performed on naive CD4+ T cells sorted from blood. The receptors derive from a man younger than 35 in good health. CDR3s include the opening cysteine and the closing phenylalanine or tryptophan. The order of the fields is D gene, V gene, J gene, clone size, CDR3 protein, CDR3 DNA. A D gene is named only where the DNA matches it firmly. Not every row has a clone size; where given, it reads once, few, many or a size class.

.	TRBV6-1	TRBJ2-7	.	CAGGVSVNEQYF	TGTGCCGGGGGTGTATCGGTAAACGAGCAGTACTTC
TRBD1	TRBV7-9	TRBJ1-2	.	CASSLMTGGRGYTF	TGTGCCAGCAGCTTAATGACAGGGGGCCGGGGCTACACCTTC
.	TRBV5-1	TRBJ2-3	.	CASSLAGRKTDTQYF	TGCGCCAGCAGCTTGGCCGGCAGAAAAACGGATACGCAGTATTTT
TRBD2	TRBV11-2	TRBJ2-1	.	CASSLGTTYNEQFF	TGTGCCAGCAGCCTGGGGACTACCTACAATGAGCAGTTCTTC
.	TRBV6-1	TRBJ1-2	.	CASSEASSRGSGYGYTF	TGTGCCAGCAGTGAAGCCAGTTCTAGGGGCTCGGGCTATGGCTACACCTTC
.	TRBV11-2	TRBJ2-5	.	CASSLDGRGIETQYF	TGTGCCAGCAGCTTAGACGGCAGGGGAATTGAGACCCAGTACTTC
TRBD1	TRBV4-1	TRBJ2-3	.	CASSQDDRGADTQYF	TGCGCCAGCAGCCAAGATGACAGGGGGGCAGATACGCAGTATTTT
.	TRBV10-3	TRBJ1-2	.	CAISDRAGGYTF	TGTGCCATCAGTGACAGGGCTGGTGGCTACACCTTC
TRBD1	TRBV7-9	TRBJ1-6	.	CASSTTTGMGSPLHF	TGTGCCAGCAGCACTACGACAGGGATGGGTTCACCCCTCCACTTT
.	TRBV19	TRBJ1-4	.	CASGTPGREKLFF	TGTGCCAGCGGGACCCCGGGGAGAGAAAAACTGTTTTTT
.	TRBV4-1	TRBJ2-3	.	CASSPPADTQYF	TGCGCCAGCAGCCCTCCCGCAGATACGCAGTATTTT
.	TRBV27	TRBJ1-2	few	CASSPAGRGYTF	TGTGCCAGCAGTCCAGCAGGTCGGGGCTACACCTTC
.	TRBV6-4	TRBJ2-7	.	CASPDRVHEQYF	TGTGCCAGCCCTGACAGAGTCCACGAGCAGTACTTC
TRBD2	TRBV7-8	TRBJ2-1	.	CASSPSGTWGDEQFF	TGTGCCAGCAGTCCTAGCGGGACCTGGGGGGATGAGCAGTTCTTC
TRBD1	TRBV6-5	TRBJ2-7	.	CASSYGAGQGYEQYF	TGTGCCAGCAGTTACGGGGCGGGACAGGGTTACGAGCAGTACTTC
.	TRBV20-1	TRBJ1-2	.	CSASGDYGYTF	TGCAGTGCTAGCGGAGACTATGGCTACACCTTC
TRBD1	TRBV7-8	TRBJ2-2	.	CASSLGQGVVGGELFF	TGTGCCAGCAGCTTAGGACAGGGGGTAGTTGGCGGGGAGCTGTTTTTT
.	TRBV19	TRBJ1-2	.	CASTPGRRNYGYTF	TGTGCCAGTACCCCGGGACGGCGAAACTATGGCTACACCTTC
.	TRBV28	TRBJ1-5	.	CASSLSGDYSNQPQHF	TGTGCCAGCAGTTTATCAGGTGACTATAGCAATCAGCCCCAGCATTTT
.	TRBV14	TRBJ2-7	.	CASSPPWTPYEQYF	TGTGCCAGCAGCCCTCCCTGGACACCCTACGAGCAGTACTTC
TRBD2	TRBV9	TRBJ2-1	.	CASSVGRGLAAQVQFF	TGTGCCAGCAGCGTAGGACGGGGACTAGCTGCTCAAGTTCAGTTCTTC
TRBD2	TRBV6-1	TRBJ2-3	.	CASSEGWSGGADTQYF	TGTGCCAGCAGTGAAGGGTGGAGCGGGGGGGCAGATACGCAGTATTTT
.	TRBV6-6	TRBJ2-4	.	CASSSGGDNIQYF	TGTGCCAGCAGCTCCGGTGGGGACAACATTCAGTACTTC
.	TRBV6-5	TRBJ1-6	.	CASSPRAFYNSPLHF	TGTGCCAGCAGCCCCAGAGCCTTCTATAATTCACCCCTCCACTTT
TRBD1	TRBV4-1	TRBJ1-2	once	CASSPQGASHYGYTF	TGCGCCAGCAGCCCTCAGGGGGCCTCCCACTATGGCTACACCTTC
TRBD1	TRBV7-2	TRBJ1-6	.	CASSETGSTSPLHF	TGTGCCAGCAGCGAGACAGGGTCTACTTCACCCCTCCACTTT
.	TRBV15	TRBJ2-7	.	CATSMTVTISYEQYF	TGTGCCACCAGCATGACAGTAACAATTTCATACGAGCAGTACTTC
.	TRBV10-3	TRBJ1-3	.	CAISVLEGDTIYF	TGTGCCATCAGTGTGCTGGAGGGAGACACCATATATTTT
TRBD2	TRBV5-1	TRBJ2-3	once	CASARGDGTDTQYF	TGCGCCAGCGCTCGGGGGGACGGCACAGATACGCAGTATTTT
TRBD2	TRBV5-1	TRBJ2-3	.	CASSLGRGGTDTQYF	TGCGCCAGCAGCTTGGGGCGGGGGGGCACAGATACGCAGTATTTT
.	TRBV5-1	TRBJ1-1	.	CASSPRLPGNTEAFF	TGCGCCAGCAGCCCCCGCCTCCCGGGGAACACTGAAGCTTTCTTT
.	TRBV5-1	TRBJ2-7	.	CASSLARGDYEQYF	TGCGCCAGCAGCTTGGCTCGCGGGGACTACGAGCAGTACTTC
TRBD1	TRBV5-4	TRBJ1-6	.	CASSLDSGQVLSPLHF	TGTGCCAGCAGCTTGGATTCAGGACAGGTCCTTTCACCCCTCCACTTT
.	TRBV7-7	TRBJ2-1	.	CASSPRMAAGGEQFF	TGTGCTAGCAGCCCAAGGATGGCTGCAGGCGGTGAGCAGTTCTTC
.	TRBV2	TRBJ2-1	once	CASSRSSWNEQFF	TGTGCCAGCAGTCGTTCTTCTTGGAATGAGCAGTTCTTC
.	TRBV5-5	TRBJ2-7	.	CASSHDIPAYYEQYF	TGTGCCAGCAGCCACGACATTCCCGCCTACTACGAGCAGTACTTC
TRBD1	TRBV28	TRBJ2-5	once	CASSPRDRGFWGTQYF	TGTGCCAGCAGTCCCCGGGACAGGGGATTTTGGGGGACCCAGTACTTC
.	TRBV18	TRBJ1-3	.	CASSPFGDSGNTIYF	TGTGCCAGCTCACCATTCGGAGACTCTGGAAACACCATATATTTT
.	TRBV7-2	TRBJ1-2	once	CASSLFFRQPTIYYGYTF	TGTGCCAGCAGCTTATTTTTTAGGCAGCCAACTATTTACTATGGCTACACCTTC
TRBD2	TRBV27	TRBJ2-7	.	CASKSLAGALSSYEQYF	TGTGCCAGCAAATCACTAGCGGGGGCGCTTAGCTCCTACGAGCAGTACTTC
.	TRBV25-1	TRBJ2-2	.	CASSEWGGGNTGELFF	TGTGCCAGCAGTGAATGGGGCGGGGGCAACACCGGGGAGCTGTTTTTT
.	TRBV6-5	TRBJ1-4	.	CASRRVATNEKLFF	TGTGCCAGCAGGAGGGTAGCAACTAATGAAAAACTGTTTTTT
TRBD2	TRBV28	TRBJ2-2	.	CASSLPGLAGGRNTGELFF	TGTGCCAGCAGTCTGCCGGGACTAGCGGGGGGTCGTAACACCGGGGAGCTGTTTTTT
.	TRBV5-1	TRBJ2-1	.	CASSLDLGAYNEQFF	TGCGCCAGCAGCTTGGATTTAGGGGCCTACAATGAGCAGTTCTTC
.	TRBV7-6	TRBJ2-2	.	CASSLAHPGELFF	TGTGCCAGCAGCTTAGCGCACCCCGGGGAGCTGTTTTTT
TRBD2	TRBV7-3	TRBJ2-1	few	CASSSGLAGYNEQFF	TGTGCCAGCAGCTCGGGACTAGCGGGGTACAATGAGCAGTTCTTC
.	TRBV11-2	TRBJ2-1	.	CASSFRWDRRNEQFF	TGTGCCAGCAGCTTTAGGTGGGATCGGAGAAACGAGCAGTTCTTC
.	TRBV7-8	TRBJ1-3	.	CASSPGPISGNTIYF	TGTGCCAGCAGCCCCGGGCCTATCTCTGGAAACACCATATATTTT
.	TRBV9	TRBJ1-1	.	CASSVDGRLLGTEAFF	TGTGCCAGCAGCGTAGATGGTCGCCTTTTGGGCACTGAAGCTTTCTTT
.	TRBV28	TRBJ1-1	once	CASSYLASNTEAFF	TGTGCCAGCAGTTATCTCGCATCCAACACTGAAGCTTTCTTT
.	TRBV19	TRBJ1-2	.	CASSADPRYGYTF	TGTGCCAGTAGTGCGGACCCGCGCTATGGCTACACCTTC
TRBD1	TRBV7-9	TRBJ2-5	once	CASSLVLGDSKETQYF	TGTGCCAGCAGCTTAGTACTTGGGGACAGTAAAGAGACCCAGTACTTC
.	TRBV15	TRBJ2-3	.	CATSRDKASPGRGTDTQYF	TGTGCCACCAGCAGAGATAAGGCTTCGCCAGGCCGAGGAACAGATACGCAGTATTTT
.	TRBV30	TRBJ2-5	many	CAWSQAQETQYF	TGTGCCTGGAGTCAAGCTCAAGAGACCCAGTACTTC
.	TRBV21-1	TRBJ1-6	.	CASSKVGRRFNSPLHF	TGTGCCAGCAGCAAAGTTGGGAGGAGGTTTAATTCACCCCTCCACTTT